These 7 T cell receptor beta chains originate from one sample sequenced in a study of identical twins. MiXCR, applied by TCRdb to the 5' RACE reads, yields one record per CDR3 protein. The sample includes 1.5 million to 2 million distinct CDR3 sequences, less than 40% of them seen just once. Sequences were obtained from cord blood. All receptors come from a newborn girl in good health.

In this sample, this clonotype turned up a few times. V and J are TRBV5-5 and TRBJ1-4; no definite D call. The germline V and J ends were trimmed by 2 bases and 8 bases, with 10 bases remaining between them. Per the germline V gene, CDR1 is SGHKS and CDR2 is YYEKEE (reference sequence). The CDR3 covers 13 residues. DNA for the CDR3: TGTGCCAGCAGCTTAGTCGTGGGGGAAAAACTGTTTTTT. Amino acid sequence: CASSLVVGEKLFF.

CDR3 DNA sequence: TGTGCCATCAGTCCGCAGGAAAACTATGGCTACACCTTC. As protein: CAISPQENYGYTF. This chain joins TRBV10-3 and TRBJ1-2; D remains ambiguous. Germline V gene lookup returns CDR1 ENHRY and CDR2 SYGVKD. V lost 5 bases to trimming and J lost 2 bases, with 9 bases between them. This CDR3 is built from 13 residues.

The chain has TRBV12-3 or TRBV12-4 and TRBJ2-3; no firm D call. The V end was cut by 7 bases, the J end by 1 base, with 15 bases between. The length of the CDR3 is 15 residues. For the CDR3, the DNA is TGTGCCAGCACCTCTCGGTTAGGAGGCACAGATACGCAGTATTTT. It codes for CASTSRLGGTDTQYF.

This clonotype appeared a few times. The chain recombines TRBV20-1 with TRBJ2-7; D is unresolved. V was trimmed by 3 bases and J by 7 bases, leaving 16 bases between them. The CDR3 is 13 residues long. CDR1 is DFQATT and CDR2 is SNEGSKA in the germline V gene (reference sequence). CDR3 in DNA: TGCAGTGCTAGCGGGTATGGGGTCAATGAGCAGTACTTC. As protein: CSASGYGVNEQYF.

This clonotype was observed at least ten times. V and J are TRBV12-3 or TRBV12-4 and TRBJ1-2; possible D gene TRBD1, 5 bases. The CDR3 runs to 13 residues. The ends were cut back, 5 bases at V and 0 bases at J, with 7 bases in the middle. The CDR3 is CASSPRANYGYTF. CDR3 nucleotide sequence: TGTGCCAGCAGTCCCAGGGCTAACTATGGCTACACCTTC.

The V and J genes are TRBV19 and TRBJ2-1; D call uncertain. The CDR3 is 15 residues long. Germline V lookup: CDR1 LNHDA, CDR2 SQIVND (reference sequence). Between the trimmed V and J ends, which lost 3 bases and 6 bases, there was a span of 15 bases. The CDR3 nucleotides are TGTGCCAGTAGTATCCCGGGCGTAAGGTCCAATGAGCAGTTCTTC. Encoded protein: CASSIPGVRSNEQFF.

This clonotype was counted between two and nine times. This rearrangement joins TRBV11-2 to TRBJ2-3; the D gene is possibly TRBD2 (5 bases). Germline V gene lookup returns CDR1 SGHAT and CDR2 FQNNGV. The ends were cut back, 3 bases at V and 4 bases at J, with 23 bases in the middle. The CDR3 length is 18 residues. CDR3 in DNA: TGTGCCAGCAGCTTTGGTGGTTTGGCGCGGCCGAGGGCAGATACGCAGTATTTT. This gives the protein CASSFGGLARPRADTQYF. Drawing the rest from reference TRBV11-2 and TRBJ2-3, the complete variable domain is EAGVAQSPRYKIIEKRQSVAFWCNPISGHATLYWYQQILGQGPKLLIQFQNNGVVDDSQLPKDRFSAERLKGVDSTLKIQPAKLEDSAVYLCASSFGGLARPRADTQYFGPGTRLTVL.